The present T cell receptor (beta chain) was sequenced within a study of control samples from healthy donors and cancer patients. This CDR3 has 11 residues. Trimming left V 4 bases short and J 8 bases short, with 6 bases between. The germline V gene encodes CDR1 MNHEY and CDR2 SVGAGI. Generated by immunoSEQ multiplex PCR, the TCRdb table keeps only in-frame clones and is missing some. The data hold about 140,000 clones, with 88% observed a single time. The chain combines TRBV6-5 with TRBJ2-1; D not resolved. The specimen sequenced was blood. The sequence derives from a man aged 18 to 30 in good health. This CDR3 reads CASSFFDEQFF. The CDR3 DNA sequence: TGTGCCAGCAGTTTCTTCGATGAGCAGTTCTTC.